This record looks at one T cell receptor beta chain sequence and its context. The antigen is unknown. Assay: immunoSEQ multiplex PCR; the TCRdb copy retains only in-frame clones and omits some. The repertoire holds about 160,000 clones, with around 90% as singletons. This record belongs to a study of T cell responses to AZD1222 COVID-19 vaccine. Study-wide points: Two AZD1222 administrations were followed by greater Spike-specific TCR breadth and depth.

The CDR3 sequence is 13 residues long. Germline CDR1 is KGHSH and CDR2 is LQKENI. V was trimmed by 0 bases and J by 8 bases, leaving 10 bases between them. The rearrangement uses TRBV18 and TRBJ2-5; no definite D call. The source of this sequence is an adult in good health. Sequences were derived from peripheral blood, sampled on day 0 of MenACWY control vaccination. This CDR3 reads CASSPPVGETQYF. Written as DNA, the CDR3 is TGTGCCAGCTCACCACCGGTTGGGGAAACCCAGTACTTC.